This T cell receptor beta chain derives from a study of shared clonotypes between healthy human individuals. Germline CDR1 and CDR2: MGHDK and SYGVNS. Trimming took 7 bases from V and 12 from J; bases not matched to a gene: 10. The CDR3 is 14 amino acids. The material for each subset, its genomic DNA, was split evenly across several immunoSEQ plates. The protocol was immunoSEQ multiplex PCR, while the TCRdb copy is restricted to in-frame clones and leaves out a portion. Here the sample spans roughly 500,000 clones, about 72% being singletons. The chain is built from TRBV25-1 and TRBJ2-1; 12 bases agree with TRBD2. The clonotype was recovered from a woman between 40 and 50 years old in good health. Some clones in this sample may be carry-over from other donors' samples. The sequencing input was PBMCs. For the CDR3, the DNA is TGTGCCAGCACTGCTAGCGGGAGGGGATTTGGGCAGTTCTTC. It translates to CASTASGRGFGQFF.